Here is one TCR beta chain with its context. The antigen remains unidentified. This sample is part of a study of T cells in Graves' hyperthyroidism and ophthalmopathy. Broader study findings: Blood held most thyroid clonotypes expanded above 0.001 frequency.

Template material for amplifying TCR beta CDR3 regions consisted of RNA transcripts. HTBI primers drove first-round RT-PCR of the TCR CDR3. MiXCR was run by TCRdb on the multiplex PCR reads, yielding one entry per CDR3 protein. The repertoire consists of 600,000 to 700,000 distinct CDR3 sequences, with roughly 45% occurring once and the leading ten covering less than 8.5%. This clonotype was obtained from an adult man with Graves' disease, either hyperthyroidism or ophthalmopathy (not recorded which). Sequenced sample: peripheral blood or thyroid tissue (not recorded which).

The DNA for the CDR3 is TGTGCCAGCAGCCTAGGGATCCATCAGCCCCAGCATTTT. Its translation: CASSLGIHQPQHF. The V gene is TRBV7-3, the J gene TRBJ1-5; unclear D gene. The germline V gene encodes CDR1 SGHTA and CDR2 FQGTGA. V was cut by 5 bases and J by 5 bases, with 10 bases left in between. The CDR3 is 13 residues long.